This T cell receptor (delta chain) was profiled in a study of gamma-delta chains in newborns, infants, children. The wider study: Microbial exposure reportedly drives polyclonal innate γδ T cell expansion after birth.

This clone was observed a few times. This could be a read error, since a much larger clone is one nucleotide away. Within the sample, other DNA sequences also encode this same CDR3. Trimming pared 3 bases from V and 0 bases from J, leaving 11 bases between. Germline V gives CDR1 GEAIGNYY, CDR2 EKD. This CDR3 contains 17 residues. TCRdb re-called the reads with CATT. In the table there are under 8,000 delta-chain clones, roughly 2.5% of which are singletons. The source is a child who was a newborn, infant or young child, either healthy, febrile or measles-vaccinated (not recorded which). This chain links TRDV2 with TRDJ3; D not certain. The material sequenced was blood. CDR3 sequence reads: CACDVTQSSWDTRQMFF. The CDR3 DNA reads TGTGCCTGTGACGTAACCCAAAGCTCCTGGGACACCCGACAGATGTTTTTC.